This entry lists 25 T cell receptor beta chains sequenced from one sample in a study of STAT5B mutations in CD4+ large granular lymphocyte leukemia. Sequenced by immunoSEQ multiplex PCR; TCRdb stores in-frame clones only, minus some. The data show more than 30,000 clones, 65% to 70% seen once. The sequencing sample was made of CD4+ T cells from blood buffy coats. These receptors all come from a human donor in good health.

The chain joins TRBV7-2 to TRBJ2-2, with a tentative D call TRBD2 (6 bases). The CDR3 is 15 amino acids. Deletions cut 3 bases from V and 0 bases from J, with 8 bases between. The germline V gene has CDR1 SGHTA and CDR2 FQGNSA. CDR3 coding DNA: TGTGCCAGCAGCTTGGAGGGGTCGAACACCGGGGAGCTGTTTTTT. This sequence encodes CASSLEGSNTGELFF.

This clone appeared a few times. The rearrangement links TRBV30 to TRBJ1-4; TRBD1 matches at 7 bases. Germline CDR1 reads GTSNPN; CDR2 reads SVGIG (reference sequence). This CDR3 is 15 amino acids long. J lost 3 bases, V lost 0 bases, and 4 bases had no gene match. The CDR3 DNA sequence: TGTGCCTGGAGTGTCTTGACAGGGCCTAATGAAAAACTGTTTTTT. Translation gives CAWSVLTGPNEKLFF.

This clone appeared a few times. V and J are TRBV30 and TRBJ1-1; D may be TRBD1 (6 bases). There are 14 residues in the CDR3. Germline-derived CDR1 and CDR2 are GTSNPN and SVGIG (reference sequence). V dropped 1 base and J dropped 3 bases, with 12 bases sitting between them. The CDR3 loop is CAWSEGVLDTEAFF. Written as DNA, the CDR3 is TGTGCCTGGAGTGAGGGGGTATTGGACACTGAAGCTTTCTTT.

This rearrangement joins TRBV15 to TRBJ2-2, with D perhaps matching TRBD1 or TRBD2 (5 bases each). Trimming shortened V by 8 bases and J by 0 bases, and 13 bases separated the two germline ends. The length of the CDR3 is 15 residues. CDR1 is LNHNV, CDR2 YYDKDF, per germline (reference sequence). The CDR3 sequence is CATRGGGPNTGELFF. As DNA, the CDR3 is TGTGCCACCCGCGGTGGGGGACCGAACACCGGGGAGCTGTTTTTT.

The CDR3 protein is CASSSLIVGARGYF. CDR3 nucleotide sequence: TGTGCCAGCAGTTCCTTAATAGTCGGGGCGCGAGGATATTTT. The rearrangement uses TRBV27 and TRBJ2-3; D may match TRBD1 or TRBD2 (5 bases each). Germline V lookup: CDR1 MNHEY, CDR2 SMNVEV (reference sequence). The CDR3 is 14 amino acids. The germline V and J ends were trimmed by 4 bases and 15 bases, with 23 bases remaining between them.

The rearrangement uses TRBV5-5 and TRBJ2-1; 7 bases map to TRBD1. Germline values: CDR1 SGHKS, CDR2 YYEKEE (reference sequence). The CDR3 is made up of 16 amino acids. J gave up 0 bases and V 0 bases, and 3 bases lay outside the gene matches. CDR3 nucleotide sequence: TGTGCCAGCAGCTTGGCCCCAGGGGGCTCCTACAATGAGCAGTTCTTC. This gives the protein CASSLAPGGSYNEQFF. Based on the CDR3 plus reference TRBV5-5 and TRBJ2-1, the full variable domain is DAGVTQSPTHLIKTRGQQVTLRCSPISGHKSVSWYQQVLGQGPQFIFQYYEKEERGRGNFPDRFSARQFPNYSSELNVNALLLGDSALYLCASSLAPGGSYNEQFFGPGTRLTVL.

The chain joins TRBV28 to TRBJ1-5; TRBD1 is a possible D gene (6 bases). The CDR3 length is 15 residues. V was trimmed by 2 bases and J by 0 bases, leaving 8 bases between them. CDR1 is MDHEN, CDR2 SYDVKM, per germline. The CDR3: CASSLRGNSNQPQHF. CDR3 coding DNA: TGTGCCAGCAGTTTAAGGGGGAATAGCAATCAGCCCCAGCATTTT.

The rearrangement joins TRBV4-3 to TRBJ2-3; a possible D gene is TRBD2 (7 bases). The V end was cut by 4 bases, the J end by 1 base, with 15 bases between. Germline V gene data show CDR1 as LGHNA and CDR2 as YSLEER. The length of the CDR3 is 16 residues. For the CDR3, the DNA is TGCGCCAGCAGCCCCCAGGGGAGCGGGGGCACAGATACGCAGTATTTT. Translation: CASSPQGSGGTDTQYF.

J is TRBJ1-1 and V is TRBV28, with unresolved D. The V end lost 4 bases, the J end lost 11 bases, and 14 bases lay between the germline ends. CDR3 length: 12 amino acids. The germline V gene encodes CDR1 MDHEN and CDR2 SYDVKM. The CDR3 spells CASSSGSVGAFF. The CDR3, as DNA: TGTGCCAGCAGTTCCGGCAGCGTTGGTGCTTTCTTT.

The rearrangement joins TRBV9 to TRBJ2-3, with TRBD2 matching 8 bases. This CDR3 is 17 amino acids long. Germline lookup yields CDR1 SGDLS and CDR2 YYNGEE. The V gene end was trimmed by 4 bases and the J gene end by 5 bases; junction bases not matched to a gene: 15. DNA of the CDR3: TGTGCCAGCAGCCCCCCCTGGGGGAGCGGGGGTCTAGATACGCAGTATTTT. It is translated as CASSPPWGSGGLDTQYF. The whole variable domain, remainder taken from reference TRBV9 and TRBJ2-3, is DSGVTQTPKHLITATGQRVTLRCSPRSGDLSVYWYQQSLDQGLQFLIQYYNGEERAKGNILERFSAQQFPDLHSELNLSSLELGDSALYFCASSPPWGSGGLDTQYFGPGTRLTVL.

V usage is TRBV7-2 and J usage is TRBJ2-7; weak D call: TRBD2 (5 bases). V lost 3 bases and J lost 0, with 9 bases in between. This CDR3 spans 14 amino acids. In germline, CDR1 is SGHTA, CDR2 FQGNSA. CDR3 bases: TGTGCCAGCAGCTTCGGGCTAGCCTCCTACGAGCAGTACTTC. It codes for CASSFGLASYEQYF.

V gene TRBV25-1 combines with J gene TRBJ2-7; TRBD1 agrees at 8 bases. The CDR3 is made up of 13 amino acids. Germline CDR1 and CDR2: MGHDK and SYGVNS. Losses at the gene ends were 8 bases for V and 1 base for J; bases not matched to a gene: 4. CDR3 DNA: TGTGCCAGCCGAACAGGGGGATCCTACGAGCAGTACTTC. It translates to CASRTGGSYEQYF.

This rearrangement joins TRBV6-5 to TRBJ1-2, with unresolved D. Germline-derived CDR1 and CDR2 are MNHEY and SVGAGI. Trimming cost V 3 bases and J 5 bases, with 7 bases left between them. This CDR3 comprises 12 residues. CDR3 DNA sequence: TGTGCCAGCAGTTATCTGGGATATGGCTACACCTTC. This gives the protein CASSYLGYGYTF.

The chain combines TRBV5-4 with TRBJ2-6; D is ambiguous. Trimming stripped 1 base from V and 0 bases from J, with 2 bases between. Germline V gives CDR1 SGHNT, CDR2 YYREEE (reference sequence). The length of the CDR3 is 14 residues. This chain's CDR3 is CASSLISGANVLTF. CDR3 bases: TGTGCCAGCAGCTTGATCTCTGGGGCCAACGTCCTGACTTTC.

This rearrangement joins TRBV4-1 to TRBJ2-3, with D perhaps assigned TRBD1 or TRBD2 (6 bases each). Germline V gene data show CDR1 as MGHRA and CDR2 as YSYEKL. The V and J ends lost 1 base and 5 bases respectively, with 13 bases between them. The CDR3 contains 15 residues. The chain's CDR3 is CASSQGRGAQDTQYF. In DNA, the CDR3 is TGCGCCAGCAGCCAAGGAAGGGGGGCACAAGATACGCAGTATTTT.

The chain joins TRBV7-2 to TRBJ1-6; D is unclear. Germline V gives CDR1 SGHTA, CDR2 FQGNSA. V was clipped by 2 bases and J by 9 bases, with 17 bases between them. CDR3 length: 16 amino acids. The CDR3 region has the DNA TGTGCCAGCAGCTTAAGTCCCCCTATCAGTGGTTCACCCCTCCACTTT. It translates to CASSLSPPISGSPLHF.

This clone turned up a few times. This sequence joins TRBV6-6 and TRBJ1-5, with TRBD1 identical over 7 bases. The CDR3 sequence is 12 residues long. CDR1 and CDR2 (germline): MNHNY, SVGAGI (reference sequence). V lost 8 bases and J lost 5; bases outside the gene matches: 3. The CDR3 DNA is TGTGCCAGCCGACAGGGCGATCAGCCCCAGCATTTT. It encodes CASRQGDQPQHF.

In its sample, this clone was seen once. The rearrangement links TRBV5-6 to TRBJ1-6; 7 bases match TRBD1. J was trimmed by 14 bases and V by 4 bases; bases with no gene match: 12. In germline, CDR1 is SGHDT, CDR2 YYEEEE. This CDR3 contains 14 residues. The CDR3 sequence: CASSVGPGGITLHF. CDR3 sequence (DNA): TGTGCCAGCAGCGTTGGCCCAGGGGGAATAACCCTCCACTTT.

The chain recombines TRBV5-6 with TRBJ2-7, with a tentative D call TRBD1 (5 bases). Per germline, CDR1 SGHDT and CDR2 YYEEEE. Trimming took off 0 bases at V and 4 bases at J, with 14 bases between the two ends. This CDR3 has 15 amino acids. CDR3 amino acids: CASSLVGALSYEQYF. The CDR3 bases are TGTGCCAGCAGCTTGGTAGGGGCCCTGTCTTACGAGCAGTACTTC.

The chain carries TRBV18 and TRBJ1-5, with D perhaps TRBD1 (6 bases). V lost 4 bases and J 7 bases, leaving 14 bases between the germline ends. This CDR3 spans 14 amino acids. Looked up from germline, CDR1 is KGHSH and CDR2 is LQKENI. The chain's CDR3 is CASSQDRKGQPQHF. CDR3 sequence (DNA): TGTGCCAGCTCACAGGACAGAAAGGGGCAGCCCCAGCATTTT.

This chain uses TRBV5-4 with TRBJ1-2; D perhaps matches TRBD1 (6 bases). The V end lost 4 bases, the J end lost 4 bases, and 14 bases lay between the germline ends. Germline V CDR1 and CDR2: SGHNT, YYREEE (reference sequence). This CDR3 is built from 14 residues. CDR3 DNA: TGTGCCAGCAGCAAGACCGACAGGCTCTATGGCTACACCTTC. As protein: CASSKTDRLYGYTF.

As DNA, the CDR3 is TGTGCCAGCAGTACTTATCGACAGGGGCTGAACACTGAAGCTTTCTTT. Translation gives CASSTYRQGLNTEAFF. This sequence joins TRBV7-9 and TRBJ1-1; 8 bases fit TRBD1. The CDR3 totals 16 residues. The V segment lost 6 bases and the J segment 0 bases; nucleotides outside the gene matches: 9. Germline V gene lookup returns CDR1 SEHNR and CDR2 FQNEAQ (reference sequence).

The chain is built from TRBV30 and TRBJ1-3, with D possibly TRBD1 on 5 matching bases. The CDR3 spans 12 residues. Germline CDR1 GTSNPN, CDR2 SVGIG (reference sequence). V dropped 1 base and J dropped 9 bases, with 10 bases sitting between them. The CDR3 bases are TGTGCCTGGAGTGATTCAGGGAGCACCATATATTTT. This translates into CAWSDSGSTIYF.

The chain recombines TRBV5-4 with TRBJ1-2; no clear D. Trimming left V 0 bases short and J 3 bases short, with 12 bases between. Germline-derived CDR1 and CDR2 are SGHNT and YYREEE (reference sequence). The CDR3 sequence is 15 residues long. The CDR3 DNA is TGTGCCAGCAGCTTGGGGGTGCAGCGAGACTATGGCTACACCTTC. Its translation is CASSLGVQRDYGYTF.

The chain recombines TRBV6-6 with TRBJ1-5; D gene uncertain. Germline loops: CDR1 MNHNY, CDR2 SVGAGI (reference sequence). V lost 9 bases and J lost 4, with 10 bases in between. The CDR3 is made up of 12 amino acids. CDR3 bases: TGTGCCAGTCAAGACGGTAATCAGCCCCAGCATTTT. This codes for CASQDGNQPQHF.